Shown below are 17 T cell receptor beta chains from a single sample sequenced in a study of blood T cell repertoires in COVID-19. TCRdb's table, derived via immunoSEQ multiplex PCR, lists solely in-frame clones and lacks some. The table shows 220,000 or so clones, with approximately 77% occurring only once. Sample: peripheral blood. Receptors originate from a woman of 80 years or more with acute or convalescent COVID-19.

The chain uses TRBV19 and TRBJ1-5; 7 bases are shared with TRBD1. Germline V gene lookup returns CDR1 LNHDA and CDR2 SQIVND (reference sequence). The J segment lost 4 bases and the V segment lost 7 bases, leaving 10 bases of the junction unmatched. The CDR3 has 15 residues. The DNA for the CDR3 is TGTGCCAGTATCCCCCAGGGGGGTGGGAATCAGCCCCAGCATTTT. It is translated as CASIPQGGGNQPQHF.

The chain has TRBV5-1 and TRBJ2-5; 9 bases align to TRBD1. This CDR3 is built from 15 residues. Germline V lookup: CDR1 SGHRS, CDR2 YFSETQ. V shed 4 bases and J 5 bases; nucleotides not matched to a gene: 9. The CDR3 region is CASSVRTGDVETQYF. DNA for the CDR3: TGCGCCAGCAGCGTTAGGACAGGGGATGTGGAGACCCAGTACTTC.

The gene calls are TRBV7-3 and TRBJ2-3, with 10 bases fitting TRBD2. Germline CDR1 SGHTA, CDR2 FQGTGA. The CDR3 has 15 residues. V lost 5 bases and J lost 6; bases outside the gene matches: 8. This CDR3 is CASSILAGSVDTQYF. The CDR3 region has the DNA TGTGCCAGCAGCATACTAGCGGGGTCGGTGGATACGCAGTATTTT.

The DNA of the CDR3 is TGTGCCAGCCAAAAGACAGGGGGACTAGAGACCCAGTACTTC. Encoded protein: CASQKTGGLETQYF. This chain joins TRBV2 and TRBJ2-5; TRBD1 aligns across 9 bases. The CDR3 covers 14 residues. V lost 8 bases and J lost 4; bases outside the gene matches: 8. CDR1 and CDR2 from the germline V gene are SNHLY and FYNNEI.

The chain combines TRBV28 with TRBJ2-7; D ambiguous. The germline V and J ends were trimmed by 5 bases and 3 bases, with 5 bases remaining between them. Germline assignment: CDR1 MDHEN and CDR2 SYDVKM. This CDR3 has 11 amino acids. CDR3 in DNA: TGTGCCAGCAGTGCGTACTACGAGCAGTACTTC. This sequence encodes CASSAYYEQYF.

V and J are TRBV19 and TRBJ1-5, with D unresolved. The V gene lost 4 bases and the J gene lost 2 bases, with 12 bases spanning the gap. This CDR3 spans 15 amino acids. Germline loops: CDR1 LNHDA, CDR2 SQIVND (reference sequence). The CDR3 DNA sequence: TGTGCCAGTAGTACTATGGGAGAGGGCAATCAGCCCCAGCATTTT. Protein product: CASSTMGEGNQPQHF.

This chain joins TRBV12-5 and TRBJ1-5; D gene ambiguous. This CDR3 region has 14 residues. Germline-derived CDR1 and CDR2 are LGHNT and FRNRAP. V lost 7 bases and J 0 bases, leaving 10 bases between the germline ends. The DNA for the CDR3 is TGTGCTAGTGCCCTCACAGATAGCAATCAGCCCCAGCATTTT. It encodes CASALTDSNQPQHF.

J is TRBJ2-3 and V is TRBV7-3, with D possibly matching TRBD1 (6 bases). Germline V gene lookup returns CDR1 SGHTA and CDR2 FQGTGA. This CDR3 has 14 residues. V lost 8 bases and J 2 bases, leaving 14 bases between the germline ends. DNA of the CDR3: TGTGCCAGCCGCCGGCAGGGGATCACAGATACGCAGTATTTT. This codes for CASRRQGITDTQYF.

V usage is TRBV6-5 and J usage is TRBJ1-2; a possible D gene is TRBD1 (6 bases). This CDR3 is 15 amino acids long. Germline V gene data show CDR1 as MNHEY and CDR2 as SVGAGI. Trimming left V 6 bases short and J 0 bases short, with 14 bases between. DNA for the CDR3: TGTGCCAGCAGGTACACACAGGGCACTAACTATGGCTACACCTTC. Its translation is CASRYTQGTNYGYTF.

The chain recombines TRBV5-6 with TRBJ1-5, with D maybe TRBD1 (6 bases). Germline values: CDR1 SGHDT, CDR2 YYEEEE. The CDR3 covers 14 residues. Trimming took off 4 bases at V and 4 bases at J, with 12 bases between the two ends. CDR3 in amino acids: CASSIGQINQPQHF. The CDR3, as DNA: TGTGCCAGCAGCATAGGACAGATTAATCAGCCCCAGCATTTT.

The chain has TRBV21-1 and TRBJ1-4; the tabulated D call, TRBD1, remains unverified against the DNA. TRBV21-1 is a known pseudogene. The CDR3 consists of 16 residues. CDR3 bases: TGTGCCAGCAGCAAATGGGGCCGGGACAGAAGAAAAATACTGTTTTTT. It encodes CASSKWGRDRRKILFF.

This clone came up a few times. The V and J genes are TRBV2 and TRBJ2-1; TRBD2 aligns across 7 bases. Per the germline V gene, CDR1 is SNHLY and CDR2 is FYNNEI. The V gene end was trimmed by 3 bases and the J gene end by 5 bases; junction bases not matched to a gene: 4. This CDR3 contains 14 residues. The CDR3 loop is CASSDAGANNEQFF. The DNA of the CDR3 is TGTGCCAGCAGTGATGCGGGAGCAAACAATGAGCAGTTCTTC.

J is TRBJ2-3 and V is TRBV25-1; D is unclear. The CDR3 length is 14 residues. The germline CDR1 and CDR2 sequences are MGHDK and SYGVNS. V shed 5 bases and J shed 2 bases, with 11 bases lying between them. The CDR3 coding sequence is TGTGCCAGCAGTCTTGGCACTATCACAGATACGCAGTATTTT. This translates into CASSLGTITDTQYF.

The J gene is TRBJ1-1, the V gene TRBV9, with D possibly matching TRBD1 (5 bases). This CDR3 is 14 amino acids long. The germline gives CDR1 SGDLS, CDR2 YYNGEE. The V gene lost 2 bases and the J gene lost 1 base, with 9 bases spanning the gap. CDR3 region: CASSVGEANTEAFF. The DNA of the CDR3 is TGTGCCAGCAGCGTGGGGGAGGCGAACACTGAAGCTTTCTTT.

V and J are TRBV5-1 and TRBJ1-1; the D gene is possibly TRBD1 (5 bases). CDR3 size: 15 residues. The germline V gene encodes CDR1 SGHRS and CDR2 YFSETQ. Trimming removed 4 bases from V and 5 bases from J, with 18 bases in between. The CDR3 loop reads CASSAEGNRGTEAFF. The CDR3 DNA reads as TGCGCCAGCAGCGCGGAGGGTAACCGGGGGACTGAAGCTTTCTTT.

The V gene is TRBV9, the J gene TRBJ2-2, with TRBD2 identical over 10 bases. Germline loops: CDR1 SGDLS, CDR2 YYNGEE. The CDR3 is made up of 17 amino acids. With V trimmed by 1 base and J by 1 base, 4 bases remained unmatched. CDR3 loop: CASSVSRLAGNTGELFF. The CDR3 nucleotides read TGTGCCAGCAGCGTAAGTCGACTAGCGGGGAACACCGGGGAGCTGTTTTTT.

This clone showed up just once. The chain is built from TRBV12-5 and TRBJ2-7, with 10 bases matching TRBD1. The V segment lost 0 bases and the J segment 4 bases; nucleotides outside the gene matches: 15. From germline, CDR1 is LGHNT and CDR2 FRNRAP. This CDR3 has 19 residues. This CDR3 reads CASGLVRGTGVDWNYEQYF. The DNA of the CDR3 is TGTGCTAGTGGTTTGGTACGGGGGACAGGGGTGGATTGGAATTACGAGCAGTACTTC.